This is a list of T cell receptor beta chains from one sample in a study of cytomegalovirus exposure and HLA in healthy donors. Clones were sequenced by immunoSEQ multiplex PCR, and TCRdb holds only the in-frame ones, with some missing. This sample has 120,000 or so clones, with around 73% found just once. The material sequenced was PBMCs. These receptors originate from a young man in good health and CMV-seropositive. Both conserved end residues are part of each CDR3. The D gene is left open where the match is weak. Clone size is given for some rows only: seen once, a few or many times, or a class if the clone is expanded.

>.|.|TRBJ1-5|TRBV5-5
TGTGCCAGCAGCCCCCGACAGCAGTATAGCAATCAGCCCCAGCATTTT
CASSPRQQYSNQPQHF
>.|.|TRBJ1-2|TRBV9
TGTGCCAGCAGCGTAGGATCCTCTCCACAGGGTAACTATGGCTACACCTTC
CASSVGSSPQGNYGYTF
>TRBD2|once|TRBJ2-3|TRBV7-8
TGTGCCAGCAGTTCATTAGCGGGAGCGACAGATACGCAGTATTTT
CASSSLAGATDTQYF
>.|.|TRBJ1-2|TRBV4-2
TGTGCCAGCAGCCCGAGGACAGAAGATTACTATGGCTACACCTTC
CASSPRTEDYYGYTF
>TRBD2|.|TRBJ2-1|TRBV7-7
TGTGCTAGCAGCTTAGCGGGGGGGGGTGAGCAGTTCTTC
CASSLAGGGEQFF
>.|.|TRBJ2-1|TRBV15
TGTGCCACCAGCAGTCGAGCGGATAGCTCCTACAATGAGCAGTTCTTC
CATSSRADSSYNEQFF
>.|few|TRBJ2-1|TRBV2
TGTGCCAATCAGGCGGGACCCGCCTACAATGAGCAGTTCTTC
CANQAGPAYNEQFF
>.|.|TRBJ2-2|TRBV5-4
TGTGCCAGCAGCTTGGCCAGGCAGGGAAACACCGGGGAGCTGTTTTTT
CASSLARQGNTGELFF
>.|.|TRBJ2-7|TRBV9
TGTGCCAGCAGCCCGGTACCGGGAACCATCGAGCAGTACTTC
CASSPVPGTIEQYF
>.|.|TRBJ2-7|TRBV7-9
TGTGCCAGCAGCTTAGGGAGCGGAGAGGATCAGTACTTC
CASSLGSGEDQYF
>.|.|TRBJ2-2|TRBV7-7
TGTGCTAGCAGCTTAGCACCCCTCAGCGATGGGTACACCGGGGAGCTGTTTTTT
CASSLAPLSDGYTGELFF
>TRBD2|.|TRBJ2-1|TRBV19
TGTGCCAGTAGTATCGTGGGAGGGCCCCCCAATGAGCAGTTCTTC
CASSIVGGPPNEQFF
>.|few|TRBJ1-2|TRBV5-6
TGTGCCAGCAGCTTTAACCCCCTTCAGGGGCGAAACTATGGCTACACCTTC
CASSFNPLQGRNYGYTF
>.|.|TRBJ1-1|TRBV2
TGTGCCAGCAGTGAGGCCGTGGGAGGCACTGAAGCTTTCTTT
CASSEAVGGTEAFF
>TRBD2|.|TRBJ2-1|TRBV7-7
TGTGCCAGCAGCCTAAATGCGGGAGGGCCGGATGAGCAGTTCTTC
CASSLNAGGPDEQFF
>TRBD1|.|TRBJ2-7|TRBV9
TGTGCCAGCAGCTACCGGGACAGGGACTACGAGCAGTACTTC
CASSYRDRDYEQYF
>.|once|TRBJ2-7|TRBV5-1
TGCGCCAGCAGCCCATTTGGGGCGAAGGACGAGCAGTACTTC
CASSPFGAKDEQYF
>TRBD2|.|TRBJ2-3|TRBV2
TGTGCCAGCAGTGAGGGAGCGGGGTTAACAGATACGCAGTATTTT
CASSEGAGLTDTQYF
>.|.|TRBJ1-1|TRBV30
TGTGCCTGGAGTGTCCGGGGACTCACTGAAGCTTTCTTT
CAWSVRGLTEAFF
>TRBD2|.|TRBJ2-3|TRBV5-6
TGTGCCAGCAGCCCTAGACTAGCGGGCCCGTACACAGATACGCAGTATTTT
CASSPRLAGPYTDTQYF
>.|once|TRBJ1-2|TRBV9
TGTGCCAGCAGCGTAAGTCGTCAGGGAGGCTATGGCTACACCTTC
CASSVSRQGGYGYTF
>TRBD2|.|TRBJ2-3|TRBV2
TGTGCCAGCCAGACTAGCGGGAGAAGGTATACGCAGTATTTT
CASQTSGRRYTQYF
>.|once|TRBJ2-1|TRBV6-5
TGTGCCAGCAGTTACGCCGCAGAAACCTCCTACAATGAGCAGTTCTTC
CASSYAAETSYNEQFF
>.|.|TRBJ2-1|TRBV9
TGTGCCAGCAGCGAGGTGGGAGGACCCTACAATGAGCAGTTCTTC
CASSEVGGPYNEQFF
>TRBD2|.|TRBJ2-2|TRBV7-3
TGTGCCAGCAGCTCTACTAGCGCGCTAACCGGGGAGCTGTTTTTT
CASSSTSALTGELFF
>TRBD1|.|TRBJ2-3|TRBV5-1
TGCGCCAGCAGCTTGGCTAACGGACAGGGCCTGGATTTT
CASSLANGQGLDF
>TRBD2|.|TRBJ2-1|TRBV28
TGTGCCAGCATAACTAGCGGGTACAATGAGCAGTTCTTC
CASITSGYNEQFF
>TRBD2|.|TRBJ2-7|TRBV7-2
TGTGCCAGCAGTCCCTCTAGCGGGAGGTCCTACGAGCAGTACTTC
CASSPSSGRSYEQYF
>.|.|TRBJ2-5|TRBV10-3
TGTGCCATCAGTGAAAGACAGCAAGAGACCCAGTACTTC
CAISERQQETQYF
>TRBD1|.|TRBJ2-7|TRBV27
TGTGCCAGCAGTTCATCCCGGGACAGGGTTTATGGGGAGCAGTACTTC
CASSSSRDRVYGEQYF
>.|.|TRBJ1-2|TRBV10-1
TGCGCCAGCAGTGAGATGAGGGAGGGAGGCTACACCTTC
CASSEMREGGYTF
>TRBD2|.|TRBJ2-1|TRBV18
TGTGCCAGCTCACCTGCGGGGGGCAATGAGCAGTTCTTC
CASSPAGGNEQFF